Listed here are 8 T cell receptor beta chains from one sample, sequenced in a study of T cell changes during pregnancy in multiple sclerosis. Here immunoSEQ multiplex PCR was the method, and the copy in TCRdb shows in-frame clones only, minus some. The repertoire holds some 80,000 clones, with 94% as singletons. Sequencing was performed on CD4+ T cells from peripheral blood mononuclear cells, taken after pregnancy. Source of these receptors: a female donor with multiple sclerosis, enrolled in a pregnancy study.

The V gene is TRBV28, the J gene TRBJ1-2, with TRBD1 as a possible D gene (6 bases). Trimming cost V 5 bases and J 4 bases, with 14 bases left between them. Germline V gene data show CDR1 as MDHEN and CDR2 as SYDVKM. The CDR3 is 14 amino acids. The CDR3 sequence: CASSRRDRFYGYTF. The CDR3 DNA follows: TGTGCCAGCAGTCGCCGCGACAGGTTCTATGGCTACACCTTC.

V is TRBV6-5 and J is TRBJ1-6; 7 bases agree with TRBD1. V was pared by 10 bases and J by 5 bases, with 11 bases of the junction left unmatched. The V gene's germline CDR1 is MNHEY and CDR2 SVGAGI. This CDR3 comprises 15 residues. The DNA of the CDR3 is TGTGCCACTTGGGACAGTCTGTGGGATAATTCACCCCTCCACTTT. Encoded protein: CATWDSLWDNSPLHF.

V and J are TRBV7-2 and TRBJ2-2; TRBD2 might be the D (5 bases). The CDR3 is made up of 16 amino acids. Trimming took off 5 bases at V and 5 bases at J, with 18 bases between the two ends. The germline V gene has CDR1 SGHTA and CDR2 FQGNSA. CDR3 protein: CASSPPHRGMTGELFF. In nucleotides, the CDR3 is TGTGCCAGCAGCCCCCCGCACCGGGGAATGACCGGGGAGCTGTTTTTT.

The V call is TRBV15, the J call TRBJ1-2; D is uncertain. With 4 bases removed from V and 8 bases from J, the gap between germline ends came to 14 bases. Germline V gene lookup returns CDR1 LNHNV and CDR2 YYDKDF (reference sequence). This CDR3 spans 13 amino acids. DNA for the CDR3: TGTGCCACCAGCACCCGACTGCGCCCCGGCTACACCTTC. Its protein is CATSTRLRPGYTF. The variable domain in full, completed from reference TRBV15 and TRBJ1-2, reads DAMVIQNPRYQVTQFGKPVTLSCSQTLNHNVMYWYQQKSSQAPKLLFHYYDKDFNNEADTPDNFQSRRPNTSFCFLDIRSPGLGDTAMYLCATSTRLRPGYTFGSGTRLTVV.

This clone was seen only once. This sequence joins TRBV25-1 and TRBJ2-3; the D gene is possibly TRBD1 (6 bases). Germline CDR1 MGHDK, CDR2 SYGVNS. Trimming stripped 1 base from V and 3 bases from J, with 17 bases between. The CDR3 spans 17 residues. This chain's CDR3 is CASSESYWDTRTDTQYF. In DNA, the CDR3 is TGTGCCAGCAGTGAATCGTATTGGGACACAAGGACAGATACGCAGTATTTT.

The chain recombines TRBV28 with TRBJ2-7, with a tentative D call TRBD2 (6 bases). Germline CDR1 reads MDHEN; CDR2 reads SYDVKM. CDR3 length: 12 amino acids. Trimming took off 5 bases at V and 7 bases at J, with 12 bases between the two ends. Here the CDR3 reads CASSEQEGEQYF. The CDR3 DNA sequence: TGTGCCAGCAGTGAACAGGAGGGAGAGCAGTACTTC.

V and J are TRBV7-2 and TRBJ2-3, with D unresolved. The CDR3 sequence is 15 residues long. Trimming cost V 0 bases and J 2 bases, with 9 bases left between them. Germline V gene data show CDR1 as SGHTA and CDR2 as FQGNSA. CDR3 DNA sequence: TGTGCCAGCAGCTTAGCGAGGCAGCCCACAGATACGCAGTATTTT. It translates to CASSLARQPTDTQYF.

The chain carries TRBV7-2 and TRBJ2-5; 13 bases map to TRBD2. This CDR3 has 16 residues. Trimming at V came to 0 bases and at J to 7 bases, leaving 5 bases not matched to a gene. Germline V gene data show CDR1 as SGHTA and CDR2 as FQGNSA. The CDR3 DNA reads as TGTGCCAGCAGCTTAGCGTCCACTAGCGGGGGGGGGACCCAGTACTTC. Translated: CASSLASTSGGGTQYF.